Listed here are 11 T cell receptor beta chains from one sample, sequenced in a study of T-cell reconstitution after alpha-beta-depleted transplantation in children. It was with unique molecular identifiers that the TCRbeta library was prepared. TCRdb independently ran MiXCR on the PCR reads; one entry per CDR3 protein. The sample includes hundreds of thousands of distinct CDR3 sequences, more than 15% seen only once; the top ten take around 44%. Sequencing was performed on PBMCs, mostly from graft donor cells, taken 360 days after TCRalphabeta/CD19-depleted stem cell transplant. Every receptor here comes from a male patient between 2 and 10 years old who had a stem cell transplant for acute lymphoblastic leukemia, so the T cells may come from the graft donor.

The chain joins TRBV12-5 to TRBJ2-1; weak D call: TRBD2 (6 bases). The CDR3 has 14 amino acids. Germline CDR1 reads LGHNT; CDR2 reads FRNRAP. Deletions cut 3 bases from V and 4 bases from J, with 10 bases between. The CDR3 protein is CASGFAGFYNEQFF. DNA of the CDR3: TGTGCTAGTGGTTTCGCGGGGTTTTACAATGAGCAGTTCTTC.

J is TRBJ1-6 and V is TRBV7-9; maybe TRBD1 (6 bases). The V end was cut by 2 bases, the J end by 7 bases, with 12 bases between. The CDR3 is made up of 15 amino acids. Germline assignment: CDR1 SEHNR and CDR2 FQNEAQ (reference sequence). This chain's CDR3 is CASSLSAGENSPLHF. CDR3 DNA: TGTGCCAGCAGCTTATCGGCAGGGGAAAATTCACCCCTCCACTTT.

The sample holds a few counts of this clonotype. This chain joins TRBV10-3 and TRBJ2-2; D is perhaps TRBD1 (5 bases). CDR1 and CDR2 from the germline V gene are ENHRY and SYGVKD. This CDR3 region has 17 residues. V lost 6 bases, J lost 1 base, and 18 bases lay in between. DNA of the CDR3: TGTGCCATCAGCGTCACAGGCGGAGCCGGGAACACCGGGGAGCTGTTTTTT. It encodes CAISVTGGAGNTGELFF.

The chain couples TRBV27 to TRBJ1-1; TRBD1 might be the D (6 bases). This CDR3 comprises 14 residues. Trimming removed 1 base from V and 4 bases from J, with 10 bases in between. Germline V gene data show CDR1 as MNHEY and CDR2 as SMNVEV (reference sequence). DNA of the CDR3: TGTGCCAGCAGTTTATACAGGGCGGGCACTGAAGCTTTCTTT. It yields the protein CASSLYRAGTEAFF.

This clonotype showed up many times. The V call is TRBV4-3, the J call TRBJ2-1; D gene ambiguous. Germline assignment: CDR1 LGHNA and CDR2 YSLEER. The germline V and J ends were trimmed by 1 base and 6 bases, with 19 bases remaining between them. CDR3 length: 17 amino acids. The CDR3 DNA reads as TGCGCCAGCAGCCAAGCCCTTATCCCCTTAGGTGGCAATGAGCAGTTCTTC. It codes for CASSQALIPLGGNEQFF.

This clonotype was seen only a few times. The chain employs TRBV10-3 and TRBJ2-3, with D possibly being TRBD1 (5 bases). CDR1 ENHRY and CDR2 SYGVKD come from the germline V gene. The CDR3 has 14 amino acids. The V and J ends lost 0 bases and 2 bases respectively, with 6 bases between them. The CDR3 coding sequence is TGTGCCATCAGTGAGTCCAGGGCCACAGATACGCAGTATTTT. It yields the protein CAISESRATDTQYF.

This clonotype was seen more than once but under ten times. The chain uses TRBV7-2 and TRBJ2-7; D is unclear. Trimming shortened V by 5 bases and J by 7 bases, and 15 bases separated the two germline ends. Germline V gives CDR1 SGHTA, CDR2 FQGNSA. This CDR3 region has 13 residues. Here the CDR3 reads CASSQVGSEEQYF. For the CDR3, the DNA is TGTGCCAGCAGCCAGGTGGGCTCTGAAGAGCAGTACTTC. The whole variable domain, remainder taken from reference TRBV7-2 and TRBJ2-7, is GAGVSQSPSNKVTEKGKDVELRCDPISGHTALYWYRQSLGQGLEFLIYFQGNSAPDKSGLPSDRFSAERTGGSVSTLTIQRTQQEDSAVYLCASSQVGSEEQYFGPGTRLTVT.

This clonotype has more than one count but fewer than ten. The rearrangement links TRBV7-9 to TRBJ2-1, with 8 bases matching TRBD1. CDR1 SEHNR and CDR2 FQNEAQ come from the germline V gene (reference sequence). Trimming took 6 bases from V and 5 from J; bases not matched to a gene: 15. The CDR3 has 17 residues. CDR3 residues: CASSYLAGTGEDNEQFF. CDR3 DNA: TGTGCCAGCAGTTACTTAGCCGGGACAGGAGAAGACAATGAGCAGTTCTTC.

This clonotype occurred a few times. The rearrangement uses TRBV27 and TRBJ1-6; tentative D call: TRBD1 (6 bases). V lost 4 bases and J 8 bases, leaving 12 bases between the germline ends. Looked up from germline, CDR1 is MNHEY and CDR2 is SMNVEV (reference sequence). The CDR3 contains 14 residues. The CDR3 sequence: CASSSDRRYSPLHF. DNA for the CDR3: TGTGCCAGCAGTTCTGACAGGCGTTATTCACCCCTCCACTTT.

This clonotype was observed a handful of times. The CDR3 is CSGSPGTSGREYF. The CDR3 coding sequence is TGCAGCGGCTCGCCCGGGACTAGCGGGAGAGAGTACTTC. The chain links TRBV29-1 to TRBJ2-7, with 14 bases lining up with TRBD2. The CDR3 consists of 13 residues. Germline values: CDR1 SQVTM, CDR2 ANQGSEA. J gave up 11 bases and V 7 bases, and 10 bases lay outside the gene matches.

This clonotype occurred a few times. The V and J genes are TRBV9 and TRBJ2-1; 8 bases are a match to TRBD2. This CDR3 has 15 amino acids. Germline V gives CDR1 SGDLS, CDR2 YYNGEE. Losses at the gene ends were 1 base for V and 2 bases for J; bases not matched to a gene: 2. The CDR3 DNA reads TGTGCCAGCAGCGTAAGTAGCGGGGCCTACAATGAGCAGTTCTTC. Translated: CASSVSSGAYNEQFF.